The 16 T cell receptor beta chains below all came from one sample that was sequenced in a study of T cell responses to AZD1222 COVID-19 vaccine. Profiled with immunoSEQ multiplex PCR; TCRdb holds only in-frame clones, not every one. The table has tens of thousands of clones, approximately 81% seen once. The sequenced sample was peripheral blood, obtained on day 0 of AZD1222 vaccination. The receptors shown here come from an adult in good health.

J is TRBJ1-4 and V is TRBV28; D ambiguous. Germline V CDR1 and CDR2: MDHEN, SYDVKM. This CDR3 comprises 12 residues. V gave up 4 bases and J gave up 7 bases, with 7 bases separating them. The CDR3 loop is CASSSLLEKLFF. Written as DNA, the CDR3 is TGTGCCAGCAGTTCCTTACTTGAAAAACTGTTTTTT.

The chain joins TRBV18 to TRBJ1-5; 8 bases align to TRBD1. Trimming took 3 bases from V and 5 from J; bases not matched to a gene: 3. Germline V CDR1 and CDR2: KGHSH, LQKENI. The CDR3 spans 14 residues. The CDR3 DNA reads TGTGCCAGCTCACCTGGACAGGGACATCAGCCCCAGCATTTT. It encodes CASSPGQGHQPQHF.

This chain connects TRBV25-1 to TRBJ2-2; D possibly corresponds to TRBD2 (5 bases). There are 15 residues in the CDR3. The germline gives CDR1 MGHDK, CDR2 SYGVNS. V was clipped by 6 bases and J by 1 base, with 12 bases between them. This chain's CDR3 is CASRSGLKNTGELFF. DNA of the CDR3: TGTGCCAGCAGATCCGGACTTAAGAACACCGGGGAGCTGTTTTTT. The full variable domain, completed using reference TRBV25-1 and TRBJ2-2, is EADIYQTPRYLVIGTGKKITLECSQTMGHDKMYWYQQDPGMELHLIHYSYGVNSTEKGDLSSESTVSRIRTEHFPLTLESARPSHTSQYLCASRSGLKNTGELFFGEGSRLTVL.

The rearrangement joins TRBV6-5 to TRBJ2-7; D may be TRBD1 or TRBD2 (5 bases each). The germline CDR1 and CDR2 sequences are MNHEY and SVGAGI. The V and J ends lost 4 bases and 2 bases respectively, with 15 bases between them. The CDR3 length is 15 residues. The CDR3: CASSSMGTGAYEQYF. The CDR3 coding sequence is TGTGCCAGCAGTTCCATGGGGACCGGCGCCTACGAGCAGTACTTC.

This clone was observed a few times. V usage is TRBV27 and J usage is TRBJ2-2, with TRBD2 matching over 8 bases. The V and J ends lost 2 bases and 5 bases, in that order; junction bases with no gene match: 4. The CDR3 is 15 amino acids. Germline CDR1 reads MNHEY; CDR2 reads SMNVEV (reference sequence). The CDR3 nucleotides are TGTGCCAGCAGTTTAAGCGGGAGAATGACCGGGGAGCTGTTTTTT. Its protein is CASSLSGRMTGELFF.

The chain joins TRBV13 to TRBJ2-1; D possibly corresponds to TRBD2 (6 bases). The length of the CDR3 is 14 residues. Between the trimmed V and J ends, which lost 4 bases and 7 bases, there was a span of 14 bases. Germline V lookup: CDR1 PRHDT, CDR2 FYEKMQ (reference sequence). The CDR3 DNA is TGTGCCAGCAGCTGGTCCGGGACTTTAAATGAGCAGTTCTTC. Residues: CASSWSGTLNEQFF.

This rearrangement joins TRBV5-1 to TRBJ2-7, with a tentative D call TRBD2 (6 bases). Germline V CDR1 and CDR2: SGHRS, YFSETQ. The CDR3 totals 13 residues. Trimming removed 3 bases at V and 6 bases at J, with 13 bases between. The CDR3 DNA reads as TGCGCCAGCAGCTCCACTAGCTCCGGCGAGCAGTACTTC. Translating it yields CASSSTSSGEQYF.

CDR3 nucleotides: TGTGCCTGGAATACAGGGGGACTGTATGGCTACACCTTC. Protein product: CAWNTGGLYGYTF. V usage is TRBV30 and J usage is TRBJ1-2; 8 positions match TRBD1. V dropped 4 bases and J dropped 5; count of bases not matched to a gene: 6. CDR1 GTSNPN and CDR2 SVGIG come from the germline V gene (reference sequence). The CDR3 totals 13 residues. Together with reference TRBV30 and TRBJ1-2, the CDR3 gives the full variable domain: SQTIHQWPATLVQPVGSPLSLECTVEGTSNPNLYWYRQAAGRGLQLLFYSVGIGQISSEVPQNLSASRPQDRQFILSSKKLLLSDSGFYLCAWNTGGLYGYTFGSGTRLTVV.

The chain is built from TRBV6-1 and TRBJ1-4; 7 bases agree with TRBD1. V lost 0 bases, J lost 4 bases, and 8 bases stayed unmatched. Germline CDR1 MNHNS, CDR2 SASEGT. The CDR3 is 17 amino acids. CDR3 DNA: TGTGCCAGCAGTGAAGCCCAGGGGGGCTCGGGTAATGAAAAACTGTTTTTT. Residues: CASSEAQGGSGNEKLFF.

The chain has TRBV7-2 and TRBJ2-3; D is unclear. V was trimmed by 5 bases and J by 6 bases, leaving 12 bases between them. The CDR3 extends over 13 amino acids. Germline lookup yields CDR1 SGHTA and CDR2 FQGNSA. Here the CDR3 reads CASSPRLVDTQYF. The CDR3 bases are TGTGCCAGCAGCCCCCGTCTTGTGGATACGCAGTATTTT.

The chain recombines TRBV28 with TRBJ2-3; 9 nucleotides agree with TRBD2. Germline CDR1 and CDR2: MDHEN and SYDVKM. CDR3 length equals 16 residues. V dropped 8 bases and J dropped 7; count of bases not matched to a gene: 16. The DNA for the CDR3 is TGTGCCAGCTCTCTGGGGGTGGCGGGGGGGCTTTATACGCAGTATTTT. It translates to CASSLGVAGGLYTQYF.

This chain uses TRBV4-1 with TRBJ1-2; D gene uncertain. In germline, CDR1 is MGHRA, CDR2 YSYEKL. V lost 0 bases and J lost 3, with 11 bases in between. This CDR3 has 15 amino acids. CDR3 sequence reads: CASSQDQAIDYGYTF. In DNA, the CDR3 is TGCGCCAGCAGCCAAGATCAGGCGATAGACTATGGCTACACCTTC.

This clone has just a few counts. This rearrangement joins TRBV14 to TRBJ1-2, with TRBD1 matching 7 bases. The CDR3 has 14 residues. Germline lookup yields CDR1 SGHDN and CDR2 FVKESK. Germline trimming cut 4 bases from V and 2 bases from J; bases unmatched to any gene: 4. CDR3 residues: CASSPPGQNYGYTF. The DNA of the CDR3 is TGTGCCAGCAGCCCCCCGGGACAGAACTATGGCTACACCTTC. The full variable domain, completed using reference TRBV14 and TRBJ1-2, is EAGVTQFPSHSVIEKGQTVTLRCDPISGHDNLYWYRRVMGKEIKFLLHFVKESKQDESGMPNNRFLAERTGGTYSTLKVQPAELEDSGVYFCASSPPGQNYGYTFGSGTRLTVV.

On this clone: This may arise from a read error, as a much more abundant clone is one base away. Other DNA sequences from this sample encode an identical CDR3 as well. The J gene is TRBJ2-1, the V gene TRBV27; 12 bases match TRBD2. Germline V gene data show CDR1 as MNHEY and CDR2 as SMNVEV (reference sequence). This CDR3 is 15 amino acids long. The CDR3 reads CASSPPSGGAYEQFF. The CDR3 region has the DNA TGTGCCAGCAGCCCCCCTAGCGGGGGGGCGTATGAACAGTTCTTC.

The V and J genes are TRBV6-5 and TRBJ1-2, with D perhaps matching TRBD1 (6 bases). The V and J ends lost 8 bases and 9 bases respectively, with 25 bases between them. Germline V gene lookup returns CDR1 MNHEY and CDR2 SVGAGI. CDR3 length equals 15 residues. The CDR3 bases are TGTGCCAGCGCGATGGACAGTTCCTTAATGCTGAGCTACACCTTC. Its protein product is CASAMDSSLMLSYTF.

The genes are TRBV30 and TRBJ1-2; 7 nucleotides agree with TRBD1. Germline V CDR1 and CDR2: GTSNPN, SVGIG (reference sequence). The CDR3 sequence is 16 residues long. The J segment lost 1 base and the V segment lost 3 bases, leaving 11 bases of the junction unmatched. The CDR3 here is CAWSLGTATVNYGYTF. CDR3 nucleotide sequence: TGTGCCTGGAGCTTAGGGACAGCAACCGTTAACTATGGCTACACCTTC.